The 8 T cell receptor beta chains below come from one sample, sequenced in a study of siplizumab effects on memory and regulatory T cells. TCRdb keeps only in-frame clones here, not all; method: immunoSEQ multiplex PCR. The profile covers around 100,000 clones, with around 90% appearing a single time and approximately 0.15% taken by the ten largest. Sequencing was carried out using CD4+ T cells sorted from blood. The receptor set was obtained from a human donor in good health.

The chain carries TRBV7-9 and TRBJ1-1; no clear D gene. CDR1 is SEHNR and CDR2 is FQNEAQ in the germline V gene (reference sequence). The CDR3 has 15 amino acids. V was pared by 3 bases and J by 3 bases, with 14 bases between. The CDR3 sequence: CASSFGFGEDTEAFF. CDR3 coding DNA: TGTGCCAGCAGCTTCGGATTCGGTGAGGACACTGAAGCTTTCTTT.

J is TRBJ1-2 and V is TRBV18; maybe TRBD1 (5 bases). V lost 4 bases and J 3 bases, leaving 12 bases between the germline ends. CDR1 is KGHSH and CDR2 is LQKENI in the germline V gene. This CDR3 comprises 14 residues. CDR3 loop: CASSRAGTDYGYTF. The CDR3 bases are TGTGCCAGCTCACGCGCCGGGACGGACTATGGCTACACCTTC.

This clone was detected a few times. The sample contains more than one DNA sequence encoding this CDR3. V gene TRBV29-1 combines with J gene TRBJ1-2; a weak D match, TRBD1 (5 bases). The CDR3 runs 11 residues. Germline CDR1 reads SQVTM; CDR2 reads ANQGSEA. Between the trimmed V and J ends, which lost 7 bases and 5 bases, there was a span of 11 bases. CDR3 nucleotide sequence: TGCAGCGCTGACAGAGGGTATGGCTACACCTTC. Its translation: CSADRGYGYTF.

This chain uses TRBV19 with TRBJ1-2; 7 bases match TRBD1. Trimming at V came to 6 bases and at J to 0 bases, leaving 10 bases not matched to a gene. This CDR3 contains 16 residues. Germline V gives CDR1 LNHDA, CDR2 SQIVND (reference sequence). The CDR3 DNA sequence: TGTGCCAGTAGGGGACAGACAAATTTAGCTAACTATGGCTACACCTTC. Its translation: CASRGQTNLANYGYTF.

The chain recombines TRBV20-1 with TRBJ1-1; D is uncertain. Germline values: CDR1 DFQATT, CDR2 SNEGSKA (reference sequence). This CDR3 has 11 residues. Trimming took off 5 bases at V and 4 bases at J, with 8 bases between the two ends. The CDR3 nucleotides are TGCAGTGCTCCCAGTGGCACTGAAGCTTTCTTT. It is translated as CSAPSGTEAFF.

The chain joins TRBV7-2 to TRBJ1-2; 10 nucleotides line up with TRBD1. The germline V gene has CDR1 SGHTA and CDR2 FQGNSA. Trimming at V came to 5 bases and at J to 8 bases, leaving 8 bases not matched to a gene. The CDR3 has 14 amino acids. As DNA, the CDR3 is TGTGCCAGCAGCCGGGACAGGGGATTTGGCGGCTACACCTTC. Translated, it gives CASSRDRGFGGYTF.

The chain couples TRBV9 to TRBJ2-1; possibly TRBD1 for D (5 bases). The CDR3 spans 15 residues. In germline, CDR1 is SGDLS, CDR2 YYNGEE. Trimming shortened V by 0 bases and J by 2 bases, and 9 bases separated the two germline ends. CDR3 protein: CASSVDIGAYNEQFF. The CDR3 DNA reads as TGTGCCAGCAGCGTAGATATAGGGGCCTACAATGAGCAGTTCTTC.

V usage is TRBV5-6 and J usage is TRBJ1-5; D possibly corresponds to TRBD1 (5 bases). This CDR3 region has 15 residues. Germline V CDR1 and CDR2: SGHDT, YYEEEE. Trimming stripped 0 bases from V and 4 bases from J, with 11 bases between. CDR3 residues: CASSLGGFRNQPQHF. CDR3 DNA: TGTGCCAGCAGCTTGGGGGGGTTCCGGAATCAGCCCCAGCATTTT.